The T cell receptor (beta chain) under discussion was sequenced for a study of CD8 T cells in ankylosing spondylitis. Regarding the study as a whole: It appeared that ankylosing spondylitis blood was characterized by a TCR beta motif of about eight highly homologous variants. Certain motif variants had earlier been reported in reactive arthritis synovial fluid and blood. From matched ankylosing spondylitis synovial fluid, disease-linked clones were reportedly recovered at significantly enriched levels.

Details on this clonotype: Its specificity is not known.

Per the germline V gene, CDR1 is SQVTM and CDR2 is ANQGSEA. This CDR3 region has 18 residues. V gave up 4 bases and J gave up 0 bases, with 19 bases separating them. Quantitative 5'-RACE with molecular barcodes produced the TCR beta libraries. TCRdb used MiXCR to reprocess the 5' RACE reads, holding one entry per CDR3 protein. This table holds around 490,000 distinct CDR3 sequences, roughly 5% found once. The clonotype originates from a male donor with ankylosing spondylitis. Sequencing was performed on blood, either unsorted or a sorted T cell fraction (not recorded which). The chain has TRBV29-1 and TRBJ1-6; D gene ambiguous. The CDR3 DNA is TGCAGCGTTGGTCCCAGTTTTACTATGAGCTCCTATAATTCACCCCTCCACTTT. Amino acids: CSVGPSFTMSSYNSPLHF.